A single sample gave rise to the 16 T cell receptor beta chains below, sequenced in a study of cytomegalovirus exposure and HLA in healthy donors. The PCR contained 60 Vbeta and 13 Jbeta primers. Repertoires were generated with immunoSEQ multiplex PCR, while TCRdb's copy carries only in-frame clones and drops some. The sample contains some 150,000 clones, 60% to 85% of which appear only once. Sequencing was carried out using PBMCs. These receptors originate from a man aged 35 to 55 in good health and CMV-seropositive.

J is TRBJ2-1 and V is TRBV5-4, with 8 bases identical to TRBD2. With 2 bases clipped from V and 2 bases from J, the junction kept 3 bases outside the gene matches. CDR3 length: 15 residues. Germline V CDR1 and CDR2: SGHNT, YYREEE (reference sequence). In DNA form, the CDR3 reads TGTGCCAGCAGCTTAAGGCGGGAGGCCTACAATGAGCAGTTCTTC. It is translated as CASSLRREAYNEQFF.

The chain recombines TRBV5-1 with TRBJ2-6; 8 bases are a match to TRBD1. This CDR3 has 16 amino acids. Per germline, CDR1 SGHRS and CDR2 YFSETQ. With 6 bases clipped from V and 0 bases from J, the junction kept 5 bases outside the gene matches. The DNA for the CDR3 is TGCGCCAGCATGGGACAGGCAAGCTCTGGGGCCAACGTCCTGACTTTC. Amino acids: CASMGQASSGANVLTF.

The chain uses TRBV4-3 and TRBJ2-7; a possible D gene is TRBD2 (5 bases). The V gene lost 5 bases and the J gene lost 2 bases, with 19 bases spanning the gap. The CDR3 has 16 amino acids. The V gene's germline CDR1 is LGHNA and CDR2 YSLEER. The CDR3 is CASSTHLAVLTYEQYF. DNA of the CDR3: TGCGCCAGCAGCACTCACCTAGCCGTATTGACCTACGAGCAGTACTTC.

CDR3 in amino acids: CASSWGVMGEKLFF. In nucleotides, the CDR3 is TGTGCCAGCAGCTGGGGGGTAATGGGAGAAAAACTGTTTTTT. This chain joins TRBV7-9 and TRBJ1-4; TRBD1 is a possible D gene (5 bases). The V gene lost 4 bases and the J gene lost 8 bases, with 14 bases spanning the gap. The CDR3 is 14 residues long. Germline V lookup: CDR1 SEHNR, CDR2 FQNEAQ (reference sequence).

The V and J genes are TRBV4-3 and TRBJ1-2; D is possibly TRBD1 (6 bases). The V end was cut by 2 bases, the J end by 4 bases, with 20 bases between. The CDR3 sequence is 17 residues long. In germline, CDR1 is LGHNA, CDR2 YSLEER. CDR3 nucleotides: TGCGCCAGCAGCCAAAGCCCATCGGGGGGCCTCCTCTATGGCTACACCTTC. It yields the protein CASSQSPSGGLLYGYTF.

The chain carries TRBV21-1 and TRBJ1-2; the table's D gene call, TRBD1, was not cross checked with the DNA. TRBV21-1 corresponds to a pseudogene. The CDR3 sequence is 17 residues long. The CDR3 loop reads CASSTQDRERGRNGYTF. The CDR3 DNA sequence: TGTGCCAGCAGCACACAAGACAGGGAAAGGGGTCGGAATGGCTACACCTTC.

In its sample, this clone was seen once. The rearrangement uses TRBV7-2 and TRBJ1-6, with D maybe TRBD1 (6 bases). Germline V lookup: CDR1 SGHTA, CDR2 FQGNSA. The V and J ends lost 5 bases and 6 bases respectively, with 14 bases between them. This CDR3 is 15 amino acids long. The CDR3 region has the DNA TGTGCCAGCAGCGTCAACAGGGTTGGTAATTCACCCCTCCACTTT. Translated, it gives CASSVNRVGNSPLHF.

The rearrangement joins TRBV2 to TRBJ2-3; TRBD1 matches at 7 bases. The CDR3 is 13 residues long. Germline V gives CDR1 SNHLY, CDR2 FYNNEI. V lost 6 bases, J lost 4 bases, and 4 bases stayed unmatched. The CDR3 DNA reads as TGTGCCAGCAGCTACAGGGGTTCAGATACGCAGTATTTT. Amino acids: CASSYRGSDTQYF.

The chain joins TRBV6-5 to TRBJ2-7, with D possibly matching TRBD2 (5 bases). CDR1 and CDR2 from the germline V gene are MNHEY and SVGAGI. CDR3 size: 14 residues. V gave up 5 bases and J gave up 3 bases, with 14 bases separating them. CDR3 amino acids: CASSVRDFNYEQYF. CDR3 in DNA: TGTGCCAGCAGTGTCCGGGATTTCAACTACGAGCAGTACTTC.

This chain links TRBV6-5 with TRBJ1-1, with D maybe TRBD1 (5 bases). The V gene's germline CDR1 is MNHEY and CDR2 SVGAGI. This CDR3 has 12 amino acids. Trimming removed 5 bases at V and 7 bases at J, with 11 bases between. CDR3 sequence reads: CASSANRFEAFF. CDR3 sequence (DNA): TGTGCCAGCAGTGCAAACAGGTTTGAAGCTTTCTTT.

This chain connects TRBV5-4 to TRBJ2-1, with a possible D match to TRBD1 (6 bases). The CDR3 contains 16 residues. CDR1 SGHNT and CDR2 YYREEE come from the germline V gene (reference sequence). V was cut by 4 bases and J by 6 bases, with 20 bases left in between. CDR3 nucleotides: TGTGCCAGCAGCAGCAGGACAGCGTCCCTTTCCAATGAGCAGTTCTTC. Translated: CASSSRTASLSNEQFF.

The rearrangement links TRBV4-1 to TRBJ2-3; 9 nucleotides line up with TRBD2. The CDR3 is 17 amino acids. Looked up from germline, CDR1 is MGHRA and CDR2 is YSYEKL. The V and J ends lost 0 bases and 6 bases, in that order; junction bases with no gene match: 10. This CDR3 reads CASSQDSASGVGDTQYF. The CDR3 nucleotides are TGCGCCAGCAGCCAAGATTCGGCTAGCGGGGTGGGTGATACGCAGTATTTT.

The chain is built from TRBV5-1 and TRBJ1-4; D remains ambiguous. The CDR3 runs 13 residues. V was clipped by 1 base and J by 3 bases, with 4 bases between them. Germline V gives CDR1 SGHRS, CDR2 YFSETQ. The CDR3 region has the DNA TGCGCCAGCAGCTTGCACTCTAATGAAAAACTGTTTTTT. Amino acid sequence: CASSLHSNEKLFF.

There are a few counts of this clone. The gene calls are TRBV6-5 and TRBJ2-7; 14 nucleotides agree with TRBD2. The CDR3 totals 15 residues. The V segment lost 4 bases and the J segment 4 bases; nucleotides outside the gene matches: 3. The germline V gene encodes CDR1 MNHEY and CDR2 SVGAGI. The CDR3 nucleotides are TGTGCCAGCAGTTCCCGACTAGCGGGAGGGTACGAGCAGTACTTC. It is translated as CASSSRLAGGYEQYF.

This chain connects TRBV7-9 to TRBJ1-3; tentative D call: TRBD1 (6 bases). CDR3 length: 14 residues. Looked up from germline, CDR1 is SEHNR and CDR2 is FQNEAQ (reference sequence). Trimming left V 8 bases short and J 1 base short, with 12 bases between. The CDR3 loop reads CASGTRGSGNTIYF. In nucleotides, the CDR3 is TGTGCCAGCGGTACCAGGGGATCTGGAAACACCATATATTTT.

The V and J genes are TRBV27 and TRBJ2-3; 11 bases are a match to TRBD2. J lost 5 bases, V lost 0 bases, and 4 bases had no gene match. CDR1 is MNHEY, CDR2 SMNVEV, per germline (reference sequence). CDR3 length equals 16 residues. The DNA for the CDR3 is TGTGCCAGCAGTTTATCGACACTAGCGGGGGAAGATACGCAGTATTTT. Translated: CASSLSTLAGEDTQYF.